This note documents a single T cell receptor beta chain sequence. The antigen is unknown. This CDR3 contains 16 residues. Germline lookup yields CDR1 LGHNA and CDR2 YNFKEQ. The V gene lost 4 bases and the J gene lost 4 bases, with 17 bases spanning the gap. This entry is derived from a study of cytomegalovirus exposure and HLA in healthy donors. Study context: Out of 398 genotyped donors, about 80% belonged to the Caucasian-associated ancestry cluster. Study conclusions and caveats: The authors considered a cluster of highly shared sequence variants likely to be a sequencing artifact.

It was with 60 Vbeta and 13 Jbeta primers that the PCR ran. Produced via immunoSEQ multiplex PCR; TCRdb's table is partial and in-frame only. Its clone listing holds about 200,000 clones. Sequenced material: PBMCs. The chain uses TRBV4-2 and TRBJ1-3, with D unresolved. This sequence originates from a girl aged 2-10 years in good health and CMV-seropositive. The CDR3 here is CASSRKVREAGNTIYF. CDR3 sequence (DNA): TGTGCCAGCAGCCGAAAGGTCCGGGAGGCAGGAAACACCATATATTTT.